This note documents a single TCR beta chain sequence. The repertoire was sequenced with immunoSEQ multiplex PCR; TCRdb's copy has only in-frame clones and lacks some. The sample shows about 220,000 clones, about four fifths of them seen only once. The data stem from a study of blood T cell repertoires in COVID-19. Overall study: The United States, Italy and Spain supplied acute and convalescent COVID-19 samples. Nucleic acid was either cDNA or gDNA, and it came from T cells, B-cell-depleted T cells, or PBMCs.

Germline V gene data show CDR1 as MNHEY and CDR2 as SVGAGI. V lost 6 bases and J 3 bases, leaving 8 bases between the germline ends. CDR3 length: 12 amino acids. V is TRBV6-5 and J is TRBJ1-2; D gene uncertain. The sequence came from a woman in her sixties with acute or convalescent COVID-19. The sample taken for sequencing was peripheral blood. CDR3: CASRIGDYGYTF. CDR3 coding DNA: TGTGCCAGCAGAATTGGAGACTATGGCTACACCTTC.